Presented here are 23 T cell receptor beta chains from one specimen sequenced in a study of T cells in tumors after PD-1 blockade. The repertoire was sequenced with immunoSEQ multiplex PCR; TCRdb's copy has only in-frame clones and lacks some. This sample has fewer than 9,500 clones, with nearly 70% found just once. This sample comprised tumor tissue, obtained after anti-PD-1 treatment. Receptor source: a human donor with basal cell carcinoma.

The gene calls are TRBV10-3 and TRBJ1-6; the D gene is possibly TRBD1 (5 bases). V lost 1 base, J lost 7 bases, and 14 bases lay in between. CDR1 is ENHRY and CDR2 is SYGVKD in the germline V gene. This CDR3 comprises 16 residues. CDR3 sequence reads: CAISELGREENSPLHF. The CDR3 nucleotides are TGTGCCATCAGTGAGTTGGGCAGGGAGGAGAATTCACCCCTCCACTTT.

This clone was counted a few times. The gene calls are TRBV19 and TRBJ2-1; the D gene is possibly TRBD1 (5 bases). CDR1 and CDR2 from the germline V gene are LNHDA and SQIVND (reference sequence). This CDR3 is built from 14 residues. V lost 2 bases, J lost 8 bases, and 13 bases lay in between. Written as DNA, the CDR3 is TGTGCCAGTAGTATACAGGGTCCACACGATGAGCAGTTCTTC. It yields the protein CASSIQGPHDEQFF.

The gene calls are TRBV6-4 and TRBJ2-1, with 11 bases matching TRBD2. The V and J ends lost 2 bases and 7 bases, in that order; junction bases with no gene match: 4. Germline values: CDR1 MRHNA, CDR2 SNTAGT. The CDR3 length is 15 residues. The CDR3: CASSDSLAGGNEQFF. CDR3 bases: TGTGCCAGCAGTGACAGTCTAGCGGGAGGTAATGAGCAGTTCTTC.

The rearrangement uses TRBV29-1 and TRBJ2-5; 7 bases match TRBD1. Germline trimming cut 1 base from V and 0 bases from J; bases unmatched to any gene: 5. CDR1 is SQVTM, CDR2 ANQGSEA, per germline. This CDR3 comprises 15 residues. The CDR3, as DNA: TGCAGCGTTGAAGCGACAGGGCACAACCAAGAGACCCAGTACTTC. Translating gives CSVEATGHNQETQYF.

This sequence joins TRBV20-1 and TRBJ2-1; D tentatively reads TRBD1 or TRBD2 (6 bases each). The CDR3 sequence is 14 residues long. Deletions cut 3 bases from V and 9 bases from J, with 18 bases between. Germline CDR1 is DFQATT and CDR2 is SNEGSKA (reference sequence). The CDR3 DNA sequence: TGCAGTGCTAGTCCCGGGGGCCTTATAGGTGAGCAGTTCTTC. Its protein is CSASPGGLIGEQFF.

The rearrangement links TRBV10-3 to TRBJ2-7; the match to TRBD1 covers 9 bases. Germline V gene sequence: CDR1 ENHRY, CDR2 SYGVKD. Trimming took 9 bases from V and 5 from J; bases not matched to a gene: 11. The CDR3 extends over 14 amino acids. The CDR3, as DNA: TGTGCCATGGGTTTGGGACAGGGATTCAACGAGCAGTACTTC. This translates into CAMGLGQGFNEQYF.

J is TRBJ2-1 and V is TRBV28, with 14 bases fitting TRBD2. The ends lost 5 bases at V and 6 bases at J; junction bases unmatched: 12. This CDR3 contains 18 residues. The germline V gene encodes CDR1 MDHEN and CDR2 SYDVKM. The CDR3 reads CASSTPTSGRVFGNEQFF. CDR3 DNA sequence: TGTGCCAGCAGTACCCCGACTAGCGGGAGGGTCTTTGGCAATGAGCAGTTCTTC.

The sample holds one count of this clone. This rearrangement joins TRBV5-1 to TRBJ1-1; TRBD1 is a possible D gene (5 bases). V lost 3 bases and J 0 bases, leaving 15 bases between the germline ends. The germline V gene has CDR1 SGHRS and CDR2 YFSETQ. The CDR3 covers 16 residues. In nucleotides, the CDR3 is TGCGCCAGCAGCTCAATACTTGGGGGGGTGAACACTGAAGCTTTCTTT. This sequence encodes CASSSILGGVNTEAFF.

The CDR3 loop is CASSLGQRETQYF. CDR3 DNA sequence: TGTGCCAGCAGCTTGGGGCAAAGGGAGACCCAGTACTTC. V is TRBV5-6 and J is TRBJ2-5; no clear D gene. The V gene's germline CDR1 is SGHDT and CDR2 YYEEEE. V lost 0 bases and J lost 5, with 8 bases in between. The CDR3 spans 13 residues.

This chain joins TRBV15 and TRBJ2-7; D tentatively reads TRBD1 or TRBD2 (7 bases each). The V end was cut by 1 base, the J end by 6 bases, with 13 bases between. This CDR3 contains 14 residues. Germline V lookup: CDR1 LNHNV, CDR2 YYDKDF (reference sequence). CDR3 sequence: CATSRAAGGGEQYF. CDR3 in DNA: TGTGCCACCAGCAGAGCGGCAGGGGGGGGCGAGCAGTACTTC.

The gene calls are TRBV7-9 and TRBJ2-7; D might be TRBD2 (6 bases). The CDR3 has 11 residues. V lost 8 bases to trimming and J lost 5 bases, with 10 bases between them. Germline V gene sequence: CDR1 SEHNR, CDR2 FQNEAQ (reference sequence). The CDR3 is CASELADEQYF. The CDR3 nucleotides are TGTGCCAGCGAACTAGCTGACGAGCAGTACTTC.

The V call is TRBV6-6, the J call TRBJ2-5; tentatively, D is TRBD2 (5 bases). The CDR3 length is 15 residues. Trimming pared 0 bases from V and 1 base from J, leaving 9 bases between. Germline V lookup: CDR1 MNHNY, CDR2 SVGAGI (reference sequence). The CDR3 reads CASSYSVSGQETQYF. In DNA form, the CDR3 reads TGTGCCAGCAGTTACTCAGTCAGCGGCCAAGAGACCCAGTACTTC.

The chain employs TRBV2 and TRBJ2-1, with 11 positions matching TRBD2. The CDR3 length is 14 residues. Per germline, CDR1 SNHLY and CDR2 FYNNEI. J gave up 6 bases and V 3 bases, and 1 base lay outside the gene matches. In nucleotides, the CDR3 is TGTGCCAGCAGTGAGGGACTAGCGGTCAATGAGCAGTTCTTC. Translated: CASSEGLAVNEQFF.

The chain links TRBV7-6 to TRBJ2-7, with TRBD1 matching over 9 bases. V trimming: 0 bases; J trimming: 2 bases; junction bases outside the gene matches: 2. The germline V gene has CDR1 SGHVS and CDR2 FNYEAQ. The CDR3 is 15 amino acids. The chain's CDR3 is CASSLAGTGTYEQYF. The DNA for the CDR3 is TGTGCCAGCAGCTTAGCCGGGACAGGGACCTACGAGCAGTACTTC.

This chain joins TRBV3-1 (or the pseudogene TRBV3-2) and TRBJ1-6; D gene ambiguous. Germline V CDR1 and CDR2: LGHDT, YNNKEL (reference sequence). Trimming removed 3 bases from V and 7 bases from J, with 10 bases in between. The CDR3 consists of 14 residues. For the CDR3, the DNA is TGTGCCAGCAGCCAGGCGCCAGCCAATTCACCCCTCCACTTT. Amino acids: CASSQAPANSPLHF.

The chain recombines TRBV11-3 with TRBJ2-5; D ambiguous. CDR3 length: 14 amino acids. Germline values: CDR1 SGHNT, CDR2 YENEEA. V was clipped by 1 base and J by 5 bases, with 11 bases between them. The DNA of the CDR3 is TGTGCCAGCAGCTTAGGATCGGCGATGGAGACCCAGTACTTC. Amino acids: CASSLGSAMETQYF. The complete variable domain, with remaining parts taken from reference TRBV11-3 and TRBJ2-5, reads EAGVVQSPRYKIIEKKQPVAFWCNPISGHNTLYWYLQNLGQGPELLIRYENEEAVDDSQLPKDRFSAERLKGVDSTLKIQPAELGDSAVYLCASSLGSAMETQYFGPGTRLLVL.

The table lists this clone with a few counts. The rearrangement links TRBV11-2 to TRBJ2-1; D is undetermined. CDR1 SGHAT and CDR2 FQNNGV come from the germline V gene. The CDR3 is 18 residues long. The germline V and J ends were trimmed by 5 bases and 1 base, with 21 bases remaining between them. CDR3 loop: CASSHPRARSLSYNEQFF. Written as DNA, the CDR3 is TGTGCCAGCAGCCATCCCCGGGCTAGGAGTCTATCCTACAATGAGCAGTTCTTC.

The chain has TRBV29-1 and TRBJ1-4; tentative D call: TRBD1 (6 bases). Per germline, CDR1 SQVTM and CDR2 ANQGSEA. The CDR3 is made up of 12 amino acids. V was shortened by 6 bases and J by 4 bases, with 9 bases between the two germline ends. For the CDR3, the DNA is TGCAGCGTGACAGGTGTTAATGAAAAACTGTTTTTT. Its translation is CSVTGVNEKLFF. Full variable domain (remainder filled in from reference TRBV29-1 and TRBJ1-4): SAVISQKPSRDICQRGTSLTIQCQVDSQVTMMFWYRQQPGQSLTLIATANQGSEATYESGFVIDKFPISRPNLTFSTLTVSNMSPEDSSIYLCSVTGVNEKLFFGSGTQLSVL.

This clone is medium-sized (0.01 to 0.1%) in the sample. V and J are TRBV2 and TRBJ2-1, with 7 nucleotides matching TRBD2. The CDR3 runs 15 residues. Germline CDR1 and CDR2: SNHLY and FYNNEI. With 8 bases clipped from V and 3 bases from J, the junction kept 10 bases outside the gene matches. The CDR3 DNA sequence: TGTGCCAGCTCCCCCTGGGGGGGGAACTACAATGAGCAGTTCTTC. The encoded protein is CASSPWGGNYNEQFF.

The rearrangement uses TRBV9 and TRBJ1-1, with D possibly matching TRBD1 (6 bases). The CDR3 runs to 14 residues. Trimming left V 3 bases short and J 1 base short, with 10 bases between. Germline loops: CDR1 SGDLS, CDR2 YYNGEE. CDR3 DNA: TGTGCCAGCAGCGCTGGACAGTGGAACACTGAAGCTTTCTTT. It translates to CASSAGQWNTEAFF.

V gene TRBV6-1 combines with J gene TRBJ2-2; either TRBD1 or TRBD2 may fit D (5 bases each). There are 17 residues in the CDR3. Per the germline V gene, CDR1 is MNHNS and CDR2 is SASEGT. Deletions cut 1 base from V and 4 bases from J, with 16 bases between. CDR3 in amino acids: CASSEETGTVVTGELFF. For the CDR3, the DNA is TGTGCCAGCAGTGAAGAAACCGGGACGGTGGTCACCGGGGAGCTGTTTTTT.

V gene TRBV7-9 combines with J gene TRBJ2-2; a possible D gene is TRBD1 (5 bases). The V and J ends lost 5 bases and 8 bases respectively, with 12 bases between them. This CDR3 contains 13 residues. Germline lookup yields CDR1 SEHNR and CDR2 FQNEAQ (reference sequence). The CDR3 loop reads CASSPGNLGELFF. CDR3 DNA sequence: TGTGCCAGCAGCCCAGGGAACCTGGGGGAGCTGTTTTTT.

This clone has just a few counts. The gene calls are TRBV7-9 and TRBJ1-2, with TRBD1 matching 8 bases. Germline CDR1 SEHNR, CDR2 FQNEAQ (reference sequence). J gave up 7 bases and V 5 bases, and 6 bases lay outside the gene matches. The CDR3 is made up of 13 amino acids. In DNA form, the CDR3 reads TGTGCCAGCAGCCCCCCGGACAGGGTTGGCTACACCTTC. Its translation is CASSPPDRVGYTF. Supplemented by reference TRBV7-9 and TRBJ1-2, the full variable domain reads DTGVSQNPRHKITKRGQNVTFRCDPISEHNRLYWYRQTLGQGPEFLTYFQNEAQLEKSRLLSDRFSAERPKGSFSTLEIQRTEQGDSAMYLCASSPPDRVGYTFGSGTRLTVV.